This entry is about one TCR beta chain. Its antigen is not known. The data are from a study of post-analysis software for immune sequencing data. General study results and limits: Multiple sclerosis patients had significantly lower normalized Chao1 diversity than controls. Four or five TRBV segments (TRBV5-6, TRBV5-1 and TRBV20-1 among them) occurred more frequently in patients than in controls.

Trimming cost V 3 bases and J 1 base, with 15 bases left between them. The CDR3 loop spans 16 amino acids. Researchers reported that TCR beta cDNA libraries carried unique molecular identifiers. Once roughly 0.85 to 11 million T cells were used, a few hundred thousand cDNA molecules resulted. TCRdb re-called the PCR reads through MiXCR, storing one row per CDR3 protein. The profile covers 750,000 to 900,000 distinct CDR3 sequences, with about 45% appearing a single time and approximately 4.4% taken by the ten largest. The chain combines TRBV12-3 or TRBV12-4 with TRBJ2-5; the D gene is possibly TRBD1 (5 bases). Sequenced sample: blood. The TCR originated in a girl aged 5-17 years with multiple sclerosis. This CDR3 reads CASSFASGPSQETQYF. The CDR3 coding sequence is TGTGCCAGCAGTTTCGCGTCAGGGCCCTCCCAAGAGACCCAGTACTTC.